A single sample gave rise to the 10 T cell receptor beta chains below, sequenced in a study of blood T cell repertoires in COVID-19. The assay was immunoSEQ multiplex PCR, and TCRdb's table has in-frame clones only and misses some. The table lists 84,000 or so clones, roughly nine tenths of them singletons. The sequenced sample was peripheral blood. These TCRs come from a man in his 60s with acute or convalescent COVID-19.

This chain uses TRBV4-3 with TRBJ1-2, with D possibly being TRBD1 (5 bases). Germline V gives CDR1 LGHNA, CDR2 YSLEER. V was clipped by 3 bases and J by 0 bases, with 11 bases between them. The CDR3 is 15 amino acids. CDR3 bases: TGCGCCAGCAGCCATCTTCCGGGGGCTAACTATGGCTACACCTTC. Protein product: CASSHLPGANYGYTF.

The chain joins TRBV9 to TRBJ2-1; TRBD1 agrees at 8 bases. CDR1 and CDR2 (germline): SGDLS, YYNGEE. CDR3 length equals 16 residues. V trimming: 4 bases; J trimming: 8 bases; junction bases outside the gene matches: 14. The CDR3 DNA sequence: TGTGCCAGCAGCTTGTCAGGGGGCCAGGGGGATTATGAGCAGTTCTTC. Protein product: CASSLSGGQGDYEQFF.

The chain recombines TRBV30 with TRBJ1-2; D is ambiguous. CDR1 and CDR2 from the germline V gene are GTSNPN and SVGIG (reference sequence). CDR3 length equals 13 residues. V was shortened by 3 bases and J by 0 bases, with 8 bases between the two germline ends. The CDR3 DNA follows: TGTGCCTGGAGGCTAAAAGCTAACTATGGCTACACCTTC. Residues: CAWRLKANYGYTF.

The V gene is TRBV19, the J gene TRBJ2-2; D uncertain. The CDR3 spans 14 residues. The germline V and J ends were trimmed by 3 bases and 6 bases, with 11 bases remaining between them. Germline CDR1 and CDR2: LNHDA and SQIVND (reference sequence). DNA for the CDR3: TGTGCCAGTAGTATGGGCATAAATTCCGGGGAGCTGTTTTTT. It specifies CASSMGINSGELFF.

V is TRBV27 and J is TRBJ1-1; a possible D gene is TRBD1 (6 bases). CDR1 is MNHEY, CDR2 SMNVEV, per germline (reference sequence). Trimming shortened V by 6 bases and J by 5 bases, and 16 bases separated the two germline ends. The CDR3 totals 14 residues. In nucleotides, the CDR3 is TGTGCCAGCAGGTTGGGGGCAGGGGAGACTGAAGCTTTCTTT. Its protein product is CASRLGAGETEAFF.

The chain uses TRBV9 and TRBJ1-1; unclear D gene. Between the trimmed V and J ends, which lost 4 bases and 0 bases, there was a span of 7 bases. CDR1 is SGDLS, CDR2 YYNGEE, per germline. This CDR3 comprises 13 residues. The CDR3, as DNA: TGTGCCAGCAGCCCCCTAGTGAACACTGAAGCTTTCTTT. Protein: CASSPLVNTEAFF.

About this clone: The same CDR3 arises from other DNA sequences in this sample as well. The chain carries TRBV12-3 or TRBV12-4 and TRBJ1-5; D possibly corresponds to TRBD1 (5 bases). Trimming stripped 2 bases from V and 5 bases from J, with 7 bases between. The CDR3 is made up of 13 amino acids. The CDR3 protein is CASSLSGDQPQHF. DNA for the CDR3: TGTGCCAGCAGTTTATCGGGGGATCAGCCCCAGCATTTT.

The chain is built from TRBV5-6 and TRBJ1-2; TRBD1 might be the D (5 bases). Trimming shortened V by 0 bases and J by 6 bases, and 9 bases separated the two germline ends. Germline CDR1 and CDR2: SGHDT and YYEEEE. This CDR3 region has 13 residues. CDR3 protein: CASSLVQGDGYTF. CDR3 bases: TGTGCCAGCAGCTTGGTTCAGGGCGATGGCTACACCTTC. The full variable domain, its missing parts supplied by reference TRBV5-6 and TRBJ1-2, is DAGVTQSPTHLIKTRGQQVTLRCSPKSGHDTVSWYQQALGQGPQFIFQYYEEEERQRGNFPDRFSGHQFPNYSSELNVNALLLGDSALYLCASSLVQGDGYTFGSGTRLTVV.

The J gene is TRBJ1-2, the V gene TRBV10-3; 8 bases are a match to TRBD1. The CDR3 is made up of 14 amino acids. V lost 6 bases to trimming and J lost 8 bases; unmatched junction nucleotides: 11. Germline CDR1 reads ENHRY; CDR2 reads SYGVKD. The chain's CDR3 is CAISGIRDRTGYTF. The CDR3 nucleotides are TGTGCCATCAGCGGCATCCGGGACAGGACCGGCTACACCTTC.

This clone was observed once. This chain links TRBV7-9 with TRBJ2-7; 9 bases align to TRBD2. Germline CDR1 and CDR2: SEHNR and FQNEAQ (reference sequence). The junction had 9 bases not matched to a gene; V was cut back by 0 bases and J by 3 bases. This CDR3 has 17 amino acids. The CDR3 here is CASSLAQLAGGNYEQYF. The DNA of the CDR3 is TGTGCCAGCAGCTTAGCCCAACTGGCGGGGGGGAACTACGAGCAGTACTTC.